The entry below gives a single TCR beta chain sequence along with its context. This CDR3 has 12 residues. The germline V and J ends were trimmed by 6 bases and 2 bases, with 8 bases remaining between them. The germline V gene has CDR1 SEHNR and CDR2 FQNEAQ (reference sequence). The entry originates in a study of patients and donors after allogeneic stem cell transplantation. Using its own MiXCR run on the RT-PCR reads, TCRdb lists one record per CDR3 protein. The table shows 400,000 to 500,000 distinct CDR3 sequences, with more than 15% occurring only once. The sequenced material came from blood, either unsorted or a sorted T cell fraction (not recorded which). The receptor's source is a human donor who was either an allogeneic HSCT recipient or a stem cell or donor lymphocyte infusion donor (not recorded which). It is not recorded whose cells these are; they may come from a transplant donor. V and J are TRBV7-9 and TRBJ2-7; the D is unclear. The CDR3 sequence is CASRTDPYEQYF. In DNA, the CDR3 is TGTGCCAGCAGGACTGACCCCTACGAGCAGTACTTC. The full variable domain, completed using reference TRBV7-9 and TRBJ2-7, is DTGVSQNPRHKITKRGQNVTFRCDPISEHNRLYWYRQTLGQGPEFLTYFQNEAQLEKSRLLSDRFSAERPKGSFSTLEIQRTEQGDSAMYLCASRTDPYEQYFGPGTRLTVT.